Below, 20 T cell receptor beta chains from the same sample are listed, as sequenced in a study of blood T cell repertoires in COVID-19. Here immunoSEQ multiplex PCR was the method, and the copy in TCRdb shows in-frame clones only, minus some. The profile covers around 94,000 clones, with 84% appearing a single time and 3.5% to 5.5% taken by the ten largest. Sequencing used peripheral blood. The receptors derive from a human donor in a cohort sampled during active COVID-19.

The CDR3 region is CASSADGQGVGELFF. The CDR3 nucleotides read TGCGCCAGCAGCGCGGACGGCCAGGGGGTCGGGGAGCTGTTTTTT. The chain links TRBV5-1 to TRBJ2-2; TRBD1 agrees at 7 bases. CDR1 and CDR2 from the germline V gene are SGHRS and YFSETQ. The CDR3 extends over 15 amino acids. The J segment lost 7 bases and the V segment lost 4 bases, leaving 10 bases of the junction unmatched.

As DNA, the CDR3 is TGTGCCAGCACCCAGGACAGGTACACTGAAGCTTTCTTT. Its protein is CASTQDRYTEAFF. The V gene is TRBV7-2, the J gene TRBJ1-1; 7 bases agree with TRBD1. The CDR3 loop spans 13 amino acids. Germline values: CDR1 SGHTA, CDR2 FQGNSA. After removal of 7 bases from V and 3 bases from J, the junction contained 5 bases not matched to a gene.

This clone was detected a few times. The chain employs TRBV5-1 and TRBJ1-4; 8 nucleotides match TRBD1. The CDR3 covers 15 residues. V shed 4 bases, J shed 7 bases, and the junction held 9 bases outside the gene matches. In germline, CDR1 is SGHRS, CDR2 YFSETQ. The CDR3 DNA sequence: TGCGCCAGCAGCGACCCGCAGGGGGCTGGTGAAAAACTGTTTTTT. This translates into CASSDPQGAGEKLFF.

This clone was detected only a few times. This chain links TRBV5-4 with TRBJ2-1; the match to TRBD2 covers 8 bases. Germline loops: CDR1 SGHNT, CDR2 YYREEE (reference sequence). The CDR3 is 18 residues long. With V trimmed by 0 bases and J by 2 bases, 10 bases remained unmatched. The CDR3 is CASSLAGAGVLTYNEQFF. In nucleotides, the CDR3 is TGTGCCAGCAGCTTGGCGGGAGCGGGGGTGCTAACCTACAATGAGCAGTTCTTC. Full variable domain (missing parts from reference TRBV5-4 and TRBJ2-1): ETGVTQSPTHLIKTRGQQVTLRCSSQSGHNTVSWYQQALGQGPQFIFQYYREEENGRGNFPPRFSGLQFPNYSSELNVNALELDDSALYLCASSLAGAGVLTYNEQFFGPGTRLTVL.

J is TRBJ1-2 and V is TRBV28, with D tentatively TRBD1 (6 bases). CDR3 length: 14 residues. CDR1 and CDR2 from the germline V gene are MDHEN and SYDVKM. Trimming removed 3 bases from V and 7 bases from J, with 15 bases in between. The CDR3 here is CASSLGGREIGYTF. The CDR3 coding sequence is TGTGCCAGCAGTTTGGGGGGGCGTGAGATTGGCTACACCTTC.

Here the CDR3 reads CASSLTRAGHGYTF. CDR3 nucleotides: TGTGCCAGCAGCTTAACCAGGGCCGGGCATGGCTACACCTTC. The chain employs TRBV7-6 and TRBJ1-2; perhaps TRBD1 as D (5 bases). The germline V gene has CDR1 SGHVS and CDR2 FNYEAQ. The CDR3 has 14 amino acids. Trimming removed 2 bases at V and 6 bases at J, with 13 bases between.

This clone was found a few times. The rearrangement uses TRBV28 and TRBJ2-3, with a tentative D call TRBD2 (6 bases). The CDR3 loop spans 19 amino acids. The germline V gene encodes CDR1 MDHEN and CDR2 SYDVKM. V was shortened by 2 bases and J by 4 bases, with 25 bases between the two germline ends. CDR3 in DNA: TGTGCCAGCAGTTTACAGACTAGTCCCTGGGAGTTAACTGCAGATACGCAGTATTTT. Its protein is CASSLQTSPWELTADTQYF.

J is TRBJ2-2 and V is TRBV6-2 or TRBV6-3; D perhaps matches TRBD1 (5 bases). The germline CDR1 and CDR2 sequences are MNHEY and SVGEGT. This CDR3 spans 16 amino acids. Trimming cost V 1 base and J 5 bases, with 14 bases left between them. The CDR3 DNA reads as TGTGCCAGCAGTTACTGGGGCGGAGCGAGGACCGGGGAGCTGTTTTTT. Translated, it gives CASSYWGGARTGELFF.

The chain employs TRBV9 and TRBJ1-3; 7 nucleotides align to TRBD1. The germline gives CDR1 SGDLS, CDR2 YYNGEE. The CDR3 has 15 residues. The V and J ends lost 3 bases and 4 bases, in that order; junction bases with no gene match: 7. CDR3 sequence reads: CASSESTGQGNTIYF. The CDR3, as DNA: TGTGCCAGCAGCGAGTCGACAGGGCAGGGAAACACCATATATTTT.

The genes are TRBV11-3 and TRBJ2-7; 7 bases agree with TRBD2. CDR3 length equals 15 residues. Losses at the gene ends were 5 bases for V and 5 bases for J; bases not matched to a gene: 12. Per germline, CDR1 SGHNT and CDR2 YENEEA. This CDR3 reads CASSPSRGVGHEQYF. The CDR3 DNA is TGTGCCAGCAGCCCATCCCGGGGGGTAGGACACGAGCAGTACTTC.

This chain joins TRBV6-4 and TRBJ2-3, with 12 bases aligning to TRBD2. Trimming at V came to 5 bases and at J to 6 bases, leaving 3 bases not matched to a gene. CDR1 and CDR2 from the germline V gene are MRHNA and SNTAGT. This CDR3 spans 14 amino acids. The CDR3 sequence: CASSTSGGPDTQYF. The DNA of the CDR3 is TGTGCCAGCAGTACTAGCGGGGGGCCCGATACGCAGTATTTT.

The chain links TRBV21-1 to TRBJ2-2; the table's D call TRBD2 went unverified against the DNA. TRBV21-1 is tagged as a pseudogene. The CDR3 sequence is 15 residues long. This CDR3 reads CASSKVARPAGELFF. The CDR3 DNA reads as TGTGCCAGCAGCAAAGTGGCGAGGCCCGCCGGGGAGCTGTTTTTT.

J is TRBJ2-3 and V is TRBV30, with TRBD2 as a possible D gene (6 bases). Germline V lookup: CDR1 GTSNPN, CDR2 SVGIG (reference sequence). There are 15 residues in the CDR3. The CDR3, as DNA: TGTGCGCTGGGGCTGTCGGCGGGGAGCACAGATACGCAGTATTTT. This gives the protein CALGLSAGSTDTQYF.

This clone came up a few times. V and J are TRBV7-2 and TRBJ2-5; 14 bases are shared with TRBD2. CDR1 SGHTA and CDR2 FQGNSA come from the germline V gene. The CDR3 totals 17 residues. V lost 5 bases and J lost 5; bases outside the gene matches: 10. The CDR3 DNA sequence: TGTGCCAGCAGCCCATTGAGACTAGCGGGGGGGCGGGAGACCCAGTACTTC. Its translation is CASSPLRLAGGRETQYF.

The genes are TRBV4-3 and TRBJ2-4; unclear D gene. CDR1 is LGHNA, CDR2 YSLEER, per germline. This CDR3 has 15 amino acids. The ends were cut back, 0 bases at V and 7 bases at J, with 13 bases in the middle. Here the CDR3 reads CASSQERHLSNIQYF. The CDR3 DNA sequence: TGCGCCAGCAGCCAAGAAAGACACCTCAGCAACATTCAGTACTTC.

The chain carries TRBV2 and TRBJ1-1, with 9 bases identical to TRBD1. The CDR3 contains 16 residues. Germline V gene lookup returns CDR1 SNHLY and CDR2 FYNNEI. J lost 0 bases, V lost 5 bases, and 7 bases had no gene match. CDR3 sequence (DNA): TGTGCCAGCAGTAGGGGACAGGGTACCGTGAACACTGAAGCTTTCTTT. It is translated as CASSRGQGTVNTEAFF.

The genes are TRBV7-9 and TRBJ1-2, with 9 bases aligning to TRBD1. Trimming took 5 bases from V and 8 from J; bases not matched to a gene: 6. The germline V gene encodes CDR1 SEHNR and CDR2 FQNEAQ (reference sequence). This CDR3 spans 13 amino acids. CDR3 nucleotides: TGTGCCAGCAGCGACCGGGACAGGGAAGGCTACACCTTC. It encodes CASSDRDREGYTF.

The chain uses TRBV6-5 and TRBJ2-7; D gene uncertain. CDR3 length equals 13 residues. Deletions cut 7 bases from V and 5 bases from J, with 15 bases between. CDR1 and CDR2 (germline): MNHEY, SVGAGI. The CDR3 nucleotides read TGTGCCAGCAAGCGCCCTCCGCATAACGAGCAGTACTTC. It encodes CASKRPPHNEQYF.

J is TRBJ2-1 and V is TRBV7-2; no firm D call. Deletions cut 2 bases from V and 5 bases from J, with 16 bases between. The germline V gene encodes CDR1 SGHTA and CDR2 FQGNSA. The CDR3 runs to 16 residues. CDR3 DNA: TGTGCCAGCAGCTTAAGCTCCTTGGGCGCTAACAATGAGCAGTTCTTC. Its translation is CASSLSSLGANNEQFF.

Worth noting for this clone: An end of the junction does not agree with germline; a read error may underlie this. CDR3 nucleotides: TGTGTCAGCAGCCCACGACAGGGAGCCTACGAGCAGTACTTC. It encodes CVSSPRQGAYEQYF. This chain links TRBV4-2 with TRBJ2-7, with 7 nucleotides matching TRBD1. CDR1 is LGHNA, CDR2 YNFKEQ, per germline. The CDR3 has 14 amino acids.